A single sample is the source of the 2 T cell receptor beta chains below, sequenced in a study of blood T cell repertoires in COVID-19. The assay was immunoSEQ multiplex PCR, and TCRdb's table has in-frame clones only and misses some. The table records more than 95,000 clones, more than 70% of them present only once. The source material was peripheral blood. Every receptor here comes from an elderly woman with acute or convalescent COVID-19.

This clone was detected only a few times. The CDR3 DNA reads TGTGCCAGTAGGCCCAACAGTCTTCAAGCTTTCTTT. It encodes CASRPNSLQAFF. This chain links TRBV19 with TRBJ1-1; D remains unclear. CDR3 length: 12 residues. Germline loops: CDR1 LNHDA, CDR2 SQIVND (reference sequence). Trimming left V 6 bases short and J 9 bases short, with 14 bases between.

The chain links TRBV6-1 to TRBJ1-5, with 9 bases fitting TRBD1. CDR3 size: 16 residues. J lost 4 bases, V lost 3 bases, and 7 bases had no gene match. Germline lookup yields CDR1 MNHNS and CDR2 SASEGT. CDR3: CASSDRWTGANQPQHF. CDR3 bases: TGTGCCAGCAGTGATCGATGGACAGGGGCGAATCAGCCCCAGCATTTT.